The source of this T cell receptor beta chain is a study of blood T cells in healthy people across ages. Germline V gene sequence: CDR1 KGHSH, CDR2 LQKENI. The CDR3 spans 15 residues. Trimming took 1 base from V and 9 from J; bases not matched to a gene: 6. With regard to this clonotype: Its antigen is as yet unknown.

Overall study findings and caveats: Naive and antigen-experienced cells could not be conclusively compared, given unsorted PBMCs. Per million T cells, TCR beta diversity dropped about linearly as age rose.

For the second PCR, which ran for roughly 6 to 11 cycles, a sample-barcoded 5' primer and a J-beta primer mix were used. One entry per CDR3 protein results from TCRdb running MiXCR on the 5' RACE reads. The table lists about 1.8 million distinct CDR3 sequences, 40% to 55% of them singletons, with more than 2% in the top ten. The sequenced sample consisted of blood. The V and J genes are TRBV18 and TRBJ2-1; 10 bases fit TRBD1. The receptor comes from a middle-aged woman in good health. CDR3 nucleotides: TGTGCCAGCTCACCACTCAGACAGGGGGCTAGTGAGCAGTTCTTC. The encoded protein is CASSPLRQGASEQFF.